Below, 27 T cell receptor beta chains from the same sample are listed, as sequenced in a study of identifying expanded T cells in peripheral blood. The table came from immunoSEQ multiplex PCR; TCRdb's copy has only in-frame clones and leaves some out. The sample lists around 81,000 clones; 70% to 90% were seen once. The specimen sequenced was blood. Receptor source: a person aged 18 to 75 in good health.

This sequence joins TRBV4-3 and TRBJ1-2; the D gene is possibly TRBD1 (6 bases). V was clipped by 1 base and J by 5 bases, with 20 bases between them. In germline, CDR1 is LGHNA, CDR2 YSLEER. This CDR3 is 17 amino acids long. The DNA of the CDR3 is TGCGCCAGCAGCCAAGTACATACGGCAGGGGTGGGATATGGCTACACCTTC. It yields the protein CASSQVHTAGVGYGYTF.

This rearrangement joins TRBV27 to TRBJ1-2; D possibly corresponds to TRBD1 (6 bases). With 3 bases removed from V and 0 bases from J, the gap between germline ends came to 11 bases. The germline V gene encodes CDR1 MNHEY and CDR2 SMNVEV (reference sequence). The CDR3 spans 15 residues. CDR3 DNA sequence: TGTGCCAGCAGTTTCGCGACAGGAGCTAACTATGGCTACACCTTC. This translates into CASSFATGANYGYTF.

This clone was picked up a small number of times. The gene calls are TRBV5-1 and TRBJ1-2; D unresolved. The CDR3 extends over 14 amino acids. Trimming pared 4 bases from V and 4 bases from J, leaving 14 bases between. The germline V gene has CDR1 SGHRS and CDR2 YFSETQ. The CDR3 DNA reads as TGCGCCAGCAGCGGAGGGAAATCCACCTATGGCTACACCTTC. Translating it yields CASSGGKSTYGYTF.

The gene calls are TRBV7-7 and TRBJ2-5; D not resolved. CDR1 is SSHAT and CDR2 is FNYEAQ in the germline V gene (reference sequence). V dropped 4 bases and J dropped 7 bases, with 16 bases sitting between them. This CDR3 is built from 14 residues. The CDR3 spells CASSSRNNSRTQYF. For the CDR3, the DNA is TGTGCCAGCAGCTCCCGCAATAATAGTCGGACCCAGTACTTC.

The CDR3 DNA reads as TGTGCCAGCAGCTTACCTCCGGACAGGGCCTGGGTGACCCAGTACTTC. Translation gives CASSLPPDRAWVTQYF. The chain carries TRBV7-9 and TRBJ2-5; 8 nucleotides align to TRBD1. From germline, CDR1 is SEHNR and CDR2 FQNEAQ (reference sequence). Trimming took 2 bases from V and 7 from J; bases not matched to a gene: 12. The CDR3 is 16 amino acids.

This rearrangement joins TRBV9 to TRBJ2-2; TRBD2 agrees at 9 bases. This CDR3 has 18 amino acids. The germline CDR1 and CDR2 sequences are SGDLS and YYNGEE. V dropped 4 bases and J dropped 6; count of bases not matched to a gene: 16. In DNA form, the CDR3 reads TGTGCCAGCAGCCTTAGTGGCGGGGGGGCCGATTTGGCCGGGGAGCTGTTTTTT. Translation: CASSLSGGGADLAGELFF.

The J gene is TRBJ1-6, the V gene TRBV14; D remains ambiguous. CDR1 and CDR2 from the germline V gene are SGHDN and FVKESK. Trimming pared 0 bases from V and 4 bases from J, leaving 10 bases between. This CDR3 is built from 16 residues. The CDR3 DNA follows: TGTGCCAGCAGCCAAGAACCCGTAGGGTATAATTCACCCCTCCACTTT. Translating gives CASSQEPVGYNSPLHF.

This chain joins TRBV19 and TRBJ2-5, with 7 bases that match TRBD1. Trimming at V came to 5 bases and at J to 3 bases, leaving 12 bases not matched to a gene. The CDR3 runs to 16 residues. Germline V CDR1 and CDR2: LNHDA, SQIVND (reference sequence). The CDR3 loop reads CASSPSRDRSEETQYF. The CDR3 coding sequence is TGTGCCAGTAGTCCATCGAGGGACAGAAGCGAAGAGACCCAGTACTTC.

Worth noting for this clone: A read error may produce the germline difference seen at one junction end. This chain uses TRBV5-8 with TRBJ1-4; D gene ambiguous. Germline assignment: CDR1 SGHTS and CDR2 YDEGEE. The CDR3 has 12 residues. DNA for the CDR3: TGTGCCAGCAGCTTGAGTTTGGTGAACAGAATTTTT. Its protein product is CASSLSLVNRIF. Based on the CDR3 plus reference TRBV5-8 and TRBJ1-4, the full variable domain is EAGVTQSPTHLIKTRGQQATLRCSPISGHTSVYWYQQALGLGLQFLLWYDEGEERNRGNFPPRFSGRQFPNYSSELNVNALELEDSALYLCASSLSLVNRIFGSGTQLSVL.

In nucleotides, the CDR3 is TGTGCCAGCAGCTCGACAAGAAACACCATATATTTT. Its protein product is CASSSTRNTIYF. The rearrangement joins TRBV7-2 to TRBJ1-3; D remains ambiguous. In germline, CDR1 is SGHTA, CDR2 FQGNSA. Trimming cost V 4 bases and J 5 bases, with 6 bases left between them. The CDR3 contains 12 residues.

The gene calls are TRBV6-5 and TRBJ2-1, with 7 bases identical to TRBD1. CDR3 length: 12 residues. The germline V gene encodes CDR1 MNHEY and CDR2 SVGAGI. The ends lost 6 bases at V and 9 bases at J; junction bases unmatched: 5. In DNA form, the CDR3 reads TGTGCCAGCAGCCCTGGACAGGTTGAGCAGTTCTTC. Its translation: CASSPGQVEQFF.

The CDR3 loop is CASSLVSGTIEAFF. In DNA form, the CDR3 reads TGTGCCAGCAGTTTAGTTTCGGGGACCATTGAAGCTTTCTTT. V usage is TRBV27 and J usage is TRBJ1-1; tentatively, D is TRBD1 (5 bases). CDR3 length: 14 amino acids. The V gene's germline CDR1 is MNHEY and CDR2 SMNVEV (reference sequence). With 2 bases removed from V and 7 bases from J, the gap between germline ends came to 14 bases.

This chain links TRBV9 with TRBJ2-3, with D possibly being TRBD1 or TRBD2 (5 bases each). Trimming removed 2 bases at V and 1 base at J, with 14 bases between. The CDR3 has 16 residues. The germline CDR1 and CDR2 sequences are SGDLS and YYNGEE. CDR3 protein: CASSVKGGGGTDTQYF. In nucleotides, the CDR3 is TGTGCCAGCAGCGTCAAGGGTGGGGGAGGCACAGATACGCAGTATTTT. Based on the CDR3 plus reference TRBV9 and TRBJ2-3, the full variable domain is DSGVTQTPKHLITATGQRVTLRCSPRSGDLSVYWYQQSLDQGLQFLIQYYNGEERAKGNILERFSAQQFPDLHSELNLSSLELGDSALYFCASSVKGGGGTDTQYFGPGTRLTVL.

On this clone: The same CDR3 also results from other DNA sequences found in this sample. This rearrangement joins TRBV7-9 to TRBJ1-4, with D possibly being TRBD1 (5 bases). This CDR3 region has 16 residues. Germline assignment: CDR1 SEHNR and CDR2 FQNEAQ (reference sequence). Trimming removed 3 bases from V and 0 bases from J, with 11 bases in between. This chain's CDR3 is CASSFGRGATNEKLFF. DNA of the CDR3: TGTGCCAGCAGCTTTGGCCGGGGGGCAACTAATGAAAAACTGTTTTTT.

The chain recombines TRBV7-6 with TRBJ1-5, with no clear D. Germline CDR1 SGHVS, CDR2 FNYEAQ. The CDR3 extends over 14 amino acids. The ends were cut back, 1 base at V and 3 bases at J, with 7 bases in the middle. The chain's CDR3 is CASSLDPVNQPQHF. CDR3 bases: TGTGCCAGCAGCTTAGATCCAGTCAATCAGCCCCAGCATTTT.

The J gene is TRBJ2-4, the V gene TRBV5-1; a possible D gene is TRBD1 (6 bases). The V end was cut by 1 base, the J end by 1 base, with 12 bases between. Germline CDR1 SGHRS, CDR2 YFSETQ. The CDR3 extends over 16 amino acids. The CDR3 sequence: CASSLLAGVAKNIQYF. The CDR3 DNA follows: TGCGCCAGCAGCTTGCTCGCAGGGGTCGCCAAAAACATTCAGTACTTC.

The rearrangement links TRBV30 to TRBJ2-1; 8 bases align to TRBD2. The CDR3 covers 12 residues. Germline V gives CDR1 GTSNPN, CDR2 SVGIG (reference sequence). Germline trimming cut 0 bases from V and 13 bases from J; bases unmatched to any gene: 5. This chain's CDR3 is CAWSVQREKQFF. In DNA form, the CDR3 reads TGTGCCTGGAGTGTACAGCGGGAGAAACAGTTCTTC.

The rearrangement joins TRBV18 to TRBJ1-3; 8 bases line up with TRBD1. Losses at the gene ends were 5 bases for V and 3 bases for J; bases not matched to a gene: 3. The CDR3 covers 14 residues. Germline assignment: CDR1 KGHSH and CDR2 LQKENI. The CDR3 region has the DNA TGTGCCAGCTCATCGACAGGGGATGGAAACACCATATATTTT. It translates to CASSSTGDGNTIYF.

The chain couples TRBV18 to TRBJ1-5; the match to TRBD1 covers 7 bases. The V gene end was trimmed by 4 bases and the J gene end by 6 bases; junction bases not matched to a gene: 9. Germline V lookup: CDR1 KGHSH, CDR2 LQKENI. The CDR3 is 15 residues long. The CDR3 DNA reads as TGTGCCAGCTCACGATCGGGACAGCATAGTCAGCCCCAGCATTTT. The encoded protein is CASSRSGQHSQPQHF. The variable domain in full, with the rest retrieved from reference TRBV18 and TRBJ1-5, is NAGVMQNPRHLVRRRGQEARLRCSPMKGHSHVYWYRQLPEEGLKFMVYLQKENIIDESGMPKERFSAEFPKEGPSILRIQQVVRGDSAAYFCASSRSGQHSQPQHFGDGTRLSIL.

As DNA, the CDR3 is TGTGCCAGCAGCGAACGGGACACGGAAAATTCACCCCTCCACTTT. Translated, it gives CASSERDTENSPLHF. This sequence joins TRBV27 and TRBJ1-6; D is possibly TRBD1 (6 bases). The CDR3 extends over 15 amino acids. The germline V gene has CDR1 MNHEY and CDR2 SMNVEV (reference sequence). V was shortened by 6 bases and J by 7 bases, with 16 bases between the two germline ends.

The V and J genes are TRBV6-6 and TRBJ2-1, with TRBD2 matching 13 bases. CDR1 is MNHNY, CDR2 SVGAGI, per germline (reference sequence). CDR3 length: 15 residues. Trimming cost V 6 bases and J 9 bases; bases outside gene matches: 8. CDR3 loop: CASSSGTSGVIEQFF. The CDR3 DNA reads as TGTGCCAGCAGCTCCGGGACTAGCGGGGTTATTGAGCAGTTCTTC.

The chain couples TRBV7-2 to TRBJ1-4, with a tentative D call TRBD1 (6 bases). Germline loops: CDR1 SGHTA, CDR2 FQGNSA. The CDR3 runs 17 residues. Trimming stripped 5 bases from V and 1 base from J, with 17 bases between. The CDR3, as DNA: TGTGCCAGCAGCCTTCGGAGTGGAGGGGGAACTAATGAAAAACTGTTTTTT. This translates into CASSLRSGGGTNEKLFF.

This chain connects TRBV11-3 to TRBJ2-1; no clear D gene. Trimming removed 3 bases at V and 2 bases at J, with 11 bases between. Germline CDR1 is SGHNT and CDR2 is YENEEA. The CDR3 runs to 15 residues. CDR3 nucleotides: TGTGCCAGCAGCTTTGGTAGCTCAACCTACAATGAGCAGTTCTTC. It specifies CASSFGSSTYNEQFF.

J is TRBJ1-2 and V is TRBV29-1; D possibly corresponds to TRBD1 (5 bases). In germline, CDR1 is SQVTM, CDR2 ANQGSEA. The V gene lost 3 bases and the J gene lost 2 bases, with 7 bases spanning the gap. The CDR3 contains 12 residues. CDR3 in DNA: TGCAGCGTTGAGGGACCCAACTATGGCTACACCTTC. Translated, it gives CSVEGPNYGYTF.

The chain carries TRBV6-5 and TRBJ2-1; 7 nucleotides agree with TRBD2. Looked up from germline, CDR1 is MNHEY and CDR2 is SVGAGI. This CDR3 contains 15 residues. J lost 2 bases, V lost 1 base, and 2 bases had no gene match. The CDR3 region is CASSYLGGAYNEQFF. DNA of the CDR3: TGTGCCAGCAGTTACTTGGGGGGGGCCTACAATGAGCAGTTCTTC.

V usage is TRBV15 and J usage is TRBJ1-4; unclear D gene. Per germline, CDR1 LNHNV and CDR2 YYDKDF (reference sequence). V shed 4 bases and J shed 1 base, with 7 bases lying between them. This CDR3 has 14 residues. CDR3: CATSKSGTNEKLFF. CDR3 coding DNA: TGTGCCACCAGCAAATCAGGAACTAATGAAAAACTGTTTTTT.

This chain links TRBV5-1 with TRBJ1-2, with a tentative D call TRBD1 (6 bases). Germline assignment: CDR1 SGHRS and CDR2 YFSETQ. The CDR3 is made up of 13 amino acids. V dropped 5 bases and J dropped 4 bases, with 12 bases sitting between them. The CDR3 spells CASRWGGSYGYTF. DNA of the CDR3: TGCGCCAGCAGATGGGGGGGCTCCTATGGCTACACCTTC.